A selection of T cell receptor beta chains follows, all from one sample in a study of cytomegalovirus exposure and HLA in healthy donors. The repertoire was sequenced with immunoSEQ multiplex PCR; TCRdb's copy has only in-frame clones and lacks some. The sample carries 200,000 to 300,000 clones, approximately 83% recorded once. Material: PBMCs. The source is a woman aged 25 to 45 in good health and CMV-seropositive. Both conserved end residues are trimmed from each CDR3. Fields, in order: V gene, J gene, CDR3 protein.

>TRBV27|TRBJ2-7
ASSSPGQTHYEQY
>TRBV6-1|TRBJ1-3
ASSEVPRNRGGSSGNTIY
>TRBV27|TRBJ2-7
ASHSPGTGSYEQY
>TRBV6-1|TRBJ1-1
ASSEGLQGSYTEAF
>TRBV29-1|TRBJ2-5
SVERGIEETQY
>TRBV4-1|TRBJ2-4
ASSPGLALGVDKNIQY
>TRBV6-5|TRBJ1-1
ASSPGGALNTEAF
>TRBV7-9|TRBJ1-3
ASSFGGESAGNTIY
>TRBV27|TRBJ2-4
ASSSPGLAGATLAKNIQY
>TRBV5-1|TRBJ2-2
ASSSGASGGDTGELF
>TRBV29-1|TRBJ1-2
SVEITGMDYGYT
>TRBV30|TRBJ2-7
AWRADRTEQY
>TRBV5-6|TRBJ1-5
ASSKGGGNQPQH
>TRBV11-2|TRBJ1-3
ASTNGLGNTIY
>TRBV6-1|TRBJ2-7
ASSEWGDRIYEQY
>TRBV27|TRBJ2-3
ASSFQGNTQY
>TRBV11-2|TRBJ2-1
ASSFSGIVVF
>TRBV28|TRBJ2-2
ASSFALGGTGELF
>TRBV19|TRBJ2-5
ASSIGRDPWSETQY
>TRBV9|TRBJ1-1
ASSVSPVNTEAF
>TRBV11-3|TRBJ2-1
ASSRRTSGHNEQF
>TRBV21-1|TRBJ1-3
ASSKVDGGTGNTIY
>TRBV29-1|TRBJ2-7
SVEIRAHEQY
>TRBV7-6|TRBJ1-4
ASSPRGAHEKLF
>TRBV5-1|TRBJ2-1
ASSLEGGRGNEQF
>TRBV7-9|TRBJ1-5
ASSLSDRGNQPQH
>TRBV15|TRBJ1-1
ATSRDSQFDTEAF
>TRBV28|TRBJ2-3
ASSLGGTGADTQY
>TRBV4-1|TRBJ2-7
ASSTGSSYEQY
>TRBV27|TRBJ2-1
ASSSTSLAYNEQF
>TRBV30|TRBJ1-1
AWTGDAEAF
>TRBV5-5|TRBJ2-3
ASSLGQDITDTQY
>TRBV5-1|TRBJ2-7
ASSLAGQGYEQY
>TRBV27|TRBJ2-3
ASSLWTASTDTQY
>TRBV15|TRBJ1-1
ATSRDRAHTEAF
>TRBV29-1|TRBJ2-1
SVKGQGARNEQF
>TRBV19|TRBJ2-1
ASRNKGLNEQF